This TCR beta chain stems from a study of blood T cells in healthy people across ages. V lost 8 bases, J lost 9 bases, and 13 bases stayed unmatched. The CDR3 length is 14 residues. Germline loops: CDR1 SQVTM, CDR2 ANQGSEA. Many counts were recorded for this clonotype. What it binds is unknown. Study observations and caveats: Any changes in expanded clonotypes were possibly confounded, as donor CMV status remained unknown. Naive T cell percentage and TCR beta diversity correlated strongly. Age showed a roughly linear inverse relationship with TCR beta diversity per million T cells.

Together with a sample-barcoded 5' primer, a J-beta primer mix was included in a second PCR lasting roughly 6 to 12 cycles. Via MiXCR, TCRdb re-called the 5' RACE reads, giving one row per CDR3 protein. The sample contains about 1,600,000 distinct CDR3 sequences, approximately 42% of which appear only once. The receptor comes from a woman younger than 30 in good health. What was sequenced was blood. The chain is built from TRBV29-1 and TRBJ2-1; 10 bases match TRBD2. The CDR3 nucleotides are TGCAGCTTAGGAACTAGCGGGGCGTTCGGTGAGCAGTTCTTC. Its protein product is CSLGTSGAFGEQFF.